Here is one TCR beta chain with its context. This sample is drawn from a study of shared clonotypes between healthy human individuals. Germline-derived CDR1 and CDR2 are KGHSH and LQKENI. V lost 6 bases, J lost 3 bases, and 8 bases lay in between. CDR3 length: 13 amino acids. Here immunoSEQ multiplex PCR was the method, and the copy in TCRdb shows in-frame clones only, minus some. The sample has roughly 2 million clones, approximately 95% seen once. The TCR was taken from a man younger than 35 in good health. The sequencing input was naive CD4+ T cells sorted from blood. Subset described: CD45RA+ positively selected. The gene calls are TRBV18 and TRBJ1-4; no reliable D call. CDR3 nucleotides: TGTGCCAGCTCCCCGGACGCTAATGAAAAACTGTTTTTT. It specifies CASSPDANEKLFF.